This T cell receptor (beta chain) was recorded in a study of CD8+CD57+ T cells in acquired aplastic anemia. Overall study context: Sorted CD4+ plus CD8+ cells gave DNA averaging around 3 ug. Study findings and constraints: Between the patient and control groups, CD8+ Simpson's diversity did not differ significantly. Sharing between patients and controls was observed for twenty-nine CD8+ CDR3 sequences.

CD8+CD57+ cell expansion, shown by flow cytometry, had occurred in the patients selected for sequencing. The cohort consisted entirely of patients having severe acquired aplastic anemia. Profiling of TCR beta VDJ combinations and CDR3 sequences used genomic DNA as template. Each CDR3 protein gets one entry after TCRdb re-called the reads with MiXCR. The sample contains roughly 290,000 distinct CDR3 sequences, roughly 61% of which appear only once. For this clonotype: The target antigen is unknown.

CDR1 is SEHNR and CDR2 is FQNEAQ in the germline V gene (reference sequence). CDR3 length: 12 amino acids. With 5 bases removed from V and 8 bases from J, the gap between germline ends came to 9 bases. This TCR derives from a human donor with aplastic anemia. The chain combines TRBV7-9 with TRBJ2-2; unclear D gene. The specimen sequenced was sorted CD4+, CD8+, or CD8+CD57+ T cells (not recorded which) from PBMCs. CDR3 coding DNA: TGTGCCAGCAGCCCAGAGAGAGGGGAGCTGTTTTTT. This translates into CASSPERGELFF.